This TCR beta chain was sequenced during a study of cytomegalovirus exposure and HLA in healthy donors. On the study more broadly: The approximately 120 million unique TCR beta sequences, from roughly 170 million T cells, were found by an earlier analysis.

This PCR relied on a set of 60 Vbeta primers and 13 Jbeta primers. Some clones are missing from TCRdb's copy, which holds only in-frame ones; the method was immunoSEQ multiplex PCR. The data contain some 190,000 clones, 82% of them singletons. Germline V lookup: CDR1 SGHRS, CDR2 YFSETQ. The CDR3 consists of 15 residues. V shed 4 bases, J shed 2 bases, and the junction held 4 bases outside the gene matches. Source material: PBMCs. The V gene is TRBV5-1, the J gene TRBJ2-5, with 11 bases that match TRBD2. The sequence derives from a man in his forties in good health and CMV-seronegative. The CDR3 spells CASSPGTSGQETQYF. The DNA of the CDR3 is TGCGCCAGCAGCCCCGGGACTAGCGGACAAGAGACCCAGTACTTC.